This TCR beta chain was profiled in a study of cytomegalovirus exposure and HLA in healthy donors. On the study more broadly: Membership in the Caucasian-associated ancestry cluster was found for around 81% of 300 to 500 genotyped donors.

The study, taken as a whole, reports: The presence/absence work took it that sequencing depth was about the same across donors.

The PCR employed 60 Vbeta primers together with 13 Jbeta primers. The protocol was immunoSEQ multiplex PCR, while the TCRdb copy is restricted to in-frame clones and leaves out a portion. The sample has approximately 150,000 clones; 75% to 90% are singletons. Details on this clone: The antigen is not known.

The clonotype comes from a human donor in good health. The sample comprised PBMCs.

The CDR3 spells CASSTGTGYEQYF. CDR3 DNA sequence: TGTGCCAGCAGCACCGGGACAGGATACGAGCAGTACTTC. The chain employs TRBV27 and TRBJ2-7; 8 positions agree with TRBD1. CDR3 length: 13 residues. The germline CDR1 and CDR2 sequences are MNHEY and SMNVEV (reference sequence). The V and J ends lost 6 bases and 4 bases, in that order; junction bases with no gene match: 5.